The source of this T cell receptor (beta chain) is a study of blood T cell repertoires in COVID-19. Across the study: The cDNA or gDNA used as material had been derived from T cells, B-cell-depleted T cells, or PBMCs.

In the original workflow: Amplifying reference gene primers gave estimates of nucleated cell counts. Assay: immunoSEQ multiplex PCR; the TCRdb copy retains only in-frame clones and omits some. V and J calls and clone size are those listed in that table; D and trimming were worked out from the DNA. This table holds around 270,000 clones, around 84% found once. The specimen sequenced was peripheral blood. This receptor was obtained from a woman aged 60-75 years with COVID-19, enrolled during active disease.

CDR3 sequence: CASSPTGVLGETQYF. The CDR3 nucleotides read TGTGCCAGCAGCCCAACAGGGGTTTTGGGAGAGACCCAGTACTTC. The rearrangement uses TRBV7-3 and TRBJ2-5, with 7 positions matching TRBD1. Losses at the gene ends were 5 bases for V and 4 bases for J; bases not matched to a gene: 10. The CDR3 length is 15 residues. Germline V gene lookup returns CDR1 SGHTA and CDR2 FQGTGA. Full variable domain (remainder filled in from reference TRBV7-3 and TRBJ2-5): GAGVSQTPSNKVTEKGKYVELRCDPISGHTALYWYRQSLGQGPEFLIYFQGTGAADDSGLPNDRFFAVRPEGSVSTLKIQRTERGDSAVYLCASSPTGVLGETQYFGPGTRLLVL.